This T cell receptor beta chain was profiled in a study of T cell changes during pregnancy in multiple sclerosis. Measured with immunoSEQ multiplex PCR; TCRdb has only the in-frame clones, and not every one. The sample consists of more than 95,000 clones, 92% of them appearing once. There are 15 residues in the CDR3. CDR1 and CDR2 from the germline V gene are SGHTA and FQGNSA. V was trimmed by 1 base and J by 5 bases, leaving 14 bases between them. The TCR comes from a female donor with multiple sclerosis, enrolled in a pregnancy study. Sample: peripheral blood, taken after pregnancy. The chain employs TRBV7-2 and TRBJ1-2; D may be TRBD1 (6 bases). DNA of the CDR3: TGTGCCAGCAGCTTAGGTCCAGGGGTAGGGTATGGCTACACCTTC. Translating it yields CASSLGPGVGYGYTF.